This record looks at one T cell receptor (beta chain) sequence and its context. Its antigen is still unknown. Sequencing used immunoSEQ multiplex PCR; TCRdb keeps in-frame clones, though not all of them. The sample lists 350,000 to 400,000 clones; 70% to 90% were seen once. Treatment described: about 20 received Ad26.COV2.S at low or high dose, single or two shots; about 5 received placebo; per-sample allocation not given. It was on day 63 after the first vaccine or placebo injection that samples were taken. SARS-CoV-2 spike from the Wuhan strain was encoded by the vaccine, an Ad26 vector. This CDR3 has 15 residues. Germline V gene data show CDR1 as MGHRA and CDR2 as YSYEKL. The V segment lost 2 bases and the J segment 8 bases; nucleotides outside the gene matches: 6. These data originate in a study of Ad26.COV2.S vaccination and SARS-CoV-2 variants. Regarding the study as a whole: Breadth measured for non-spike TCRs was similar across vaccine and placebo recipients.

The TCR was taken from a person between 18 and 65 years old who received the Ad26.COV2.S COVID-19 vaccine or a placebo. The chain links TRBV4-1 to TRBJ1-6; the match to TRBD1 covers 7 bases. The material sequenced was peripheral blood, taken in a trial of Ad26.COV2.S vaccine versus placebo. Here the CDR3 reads CASSQTGVADSPLHF. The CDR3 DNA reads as TGCGCCAGCAGCCAAACAGGGGTGGCGGATTCACCCCTCCACTTT.